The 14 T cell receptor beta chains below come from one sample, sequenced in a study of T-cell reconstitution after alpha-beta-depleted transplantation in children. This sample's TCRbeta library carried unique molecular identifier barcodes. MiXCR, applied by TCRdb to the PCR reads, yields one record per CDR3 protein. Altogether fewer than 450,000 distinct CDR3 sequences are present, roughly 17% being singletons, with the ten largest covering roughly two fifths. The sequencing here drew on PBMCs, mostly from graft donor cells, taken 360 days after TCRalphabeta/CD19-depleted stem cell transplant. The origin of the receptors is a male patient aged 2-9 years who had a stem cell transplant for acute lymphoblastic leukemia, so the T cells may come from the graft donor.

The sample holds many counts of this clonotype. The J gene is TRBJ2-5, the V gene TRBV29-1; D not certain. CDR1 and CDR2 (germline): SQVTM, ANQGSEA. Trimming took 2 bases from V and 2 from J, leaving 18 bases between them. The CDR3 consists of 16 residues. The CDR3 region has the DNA TGCAGCGTTGAATTCGGTGCGTTGACAAGACAAGAGACCCAGTACTTC. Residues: CSVEFGALTRQETQYF.

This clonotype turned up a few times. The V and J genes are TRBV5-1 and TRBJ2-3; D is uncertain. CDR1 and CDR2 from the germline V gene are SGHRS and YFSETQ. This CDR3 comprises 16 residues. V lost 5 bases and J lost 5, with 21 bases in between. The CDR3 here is CASRRRVSPSRDTQYF. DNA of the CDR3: TGCGCCAGCAGGAGACGCGTTTCCCCCTCACGAGATACGCAGTATTTT.

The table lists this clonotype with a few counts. CDR3 loop: CASSLEWGEKLFF. The DNA of the CDR3 is TGTGCCAGCAGCTTAGAATGGGGGGAAAAACTGTTTTTT. The rearrangement links TRBV7-6 to TRBJ1-4, with D perhaps matching TRBD1 (5 bases). There are 13 residues in the CDR3. V gave up 1 base and J gave up 8 bases, with 8 bases separating them. In germline, CDR1 is SGHVS, CDR2 FNYEAQ.

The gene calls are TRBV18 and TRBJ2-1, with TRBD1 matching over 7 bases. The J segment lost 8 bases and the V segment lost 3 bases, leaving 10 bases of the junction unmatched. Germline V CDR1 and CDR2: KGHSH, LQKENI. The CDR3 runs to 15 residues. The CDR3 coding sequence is TGTGCCAGCTCACCCGACAGGGTATCTTGGCATGAGCAGTTCTTC. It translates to CASSPDRVSWHEQFF.

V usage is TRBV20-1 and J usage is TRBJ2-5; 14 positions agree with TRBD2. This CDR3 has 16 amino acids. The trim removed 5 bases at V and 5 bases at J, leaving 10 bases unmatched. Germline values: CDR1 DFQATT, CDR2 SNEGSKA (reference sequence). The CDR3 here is CSARMTSGRAWETQYF. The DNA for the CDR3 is TGCAGTGCTCGAATGACTAGCGGGAGGGCCTGGGAGACCCAGTACTTC.

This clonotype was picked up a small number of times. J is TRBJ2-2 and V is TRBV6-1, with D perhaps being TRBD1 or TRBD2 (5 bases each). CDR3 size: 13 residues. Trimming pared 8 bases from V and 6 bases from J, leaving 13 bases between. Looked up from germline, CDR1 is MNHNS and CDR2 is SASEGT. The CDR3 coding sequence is TGTGCCAGCTCTGACGTGGGGGCCGGGGAGCTGTTTTTT. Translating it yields CASSDVGAGELFF.

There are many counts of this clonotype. CDR3 DNA sequence: TGTGCCAGCAGTTTTTCGGACTCCTACGAGCAGTACTTC. Its protein is CASSFSDSYEQYF. This sequence joins TRBV28 and TRBJ2-7; D is undetermined. Germline values: CDR1 MDHEN, CDR2 SYDVKM. Deletions cut 3 bases from V and 0 bases from J, with 6 bases between. This CDR3 spans 13 amino acids.

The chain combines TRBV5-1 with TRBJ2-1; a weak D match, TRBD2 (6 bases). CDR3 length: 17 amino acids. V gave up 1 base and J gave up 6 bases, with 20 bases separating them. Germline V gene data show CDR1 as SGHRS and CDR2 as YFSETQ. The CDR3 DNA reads TGCGCCAGCAGCTTGTTTCCGGGCCAGGGACTTTCCAATGAGCAGTTCTTC. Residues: CASSLFPGQGLSNEQFF.

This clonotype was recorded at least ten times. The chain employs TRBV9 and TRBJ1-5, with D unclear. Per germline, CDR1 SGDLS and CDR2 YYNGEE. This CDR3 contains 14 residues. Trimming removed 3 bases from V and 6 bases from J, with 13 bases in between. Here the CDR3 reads CASSASGRSQPQHF. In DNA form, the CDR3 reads TGTGCCAGCAGCGCTTCAGGTCGTAGTCAGCCCCAGCATTTT. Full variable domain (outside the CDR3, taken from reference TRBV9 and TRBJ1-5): DSGVTQTPKHLITATGQRVTLRCSPRSGDLSVYWYQQSLDQGLQFLIQYYNGEERAKGNILERFSAQQFPDLHSELNLSSLELGDSALYFCASSASGRSQPQHFGDGTRLSIL.

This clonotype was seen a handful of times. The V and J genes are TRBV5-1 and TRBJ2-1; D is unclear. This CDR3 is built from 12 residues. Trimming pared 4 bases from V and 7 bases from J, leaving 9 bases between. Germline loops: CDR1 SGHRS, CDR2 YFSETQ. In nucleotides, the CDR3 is TGCGCCAGCAGCACCCCGGATAATGAGCAGTTCTTC. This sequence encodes CASSTPDNEQFF.

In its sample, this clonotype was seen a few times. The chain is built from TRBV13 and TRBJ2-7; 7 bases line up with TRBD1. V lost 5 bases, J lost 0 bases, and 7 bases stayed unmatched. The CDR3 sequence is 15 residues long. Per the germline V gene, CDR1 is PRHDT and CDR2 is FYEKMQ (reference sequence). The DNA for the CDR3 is TGTGCCAGCAGCAAGACAGGGTCGGGCTCCTACGAGCAGTACTTC. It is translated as CASSKTGSGSYEQYF.

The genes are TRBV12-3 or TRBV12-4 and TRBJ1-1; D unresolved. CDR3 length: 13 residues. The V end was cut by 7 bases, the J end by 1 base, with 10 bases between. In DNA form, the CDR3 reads TGTGCCAGCAAACTCAGGAAGAACACTGAAGCTTTCTTT. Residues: CASKLRKNTEAFF.

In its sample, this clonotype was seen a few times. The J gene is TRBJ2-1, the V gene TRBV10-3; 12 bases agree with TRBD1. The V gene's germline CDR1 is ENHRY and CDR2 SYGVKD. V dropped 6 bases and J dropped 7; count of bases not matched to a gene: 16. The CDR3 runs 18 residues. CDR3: CAISPGTGGPIGLNEQFF. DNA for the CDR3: TGTGCCATCAGCCCCGGGACAGGGGGCCCTATTGGGTTGAATGAGCAGTTCTTC.

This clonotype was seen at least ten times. The DNA for the CDR3 is TGTGCCAGCAGTTTTCGGGAGTTCGGCAATGAGCAGTTCTTC. Translating it yields CASSFREFGNEQFF. This chain connects TRBV12-3 or TRBV12-4 to TRBJ2-1; a possible D gene is TRBD2 (6 bases). The length of the CDR3 is 14 residues. Trimming pared 3 bases from V and 6 bases from J, leaving 12 bases between.